This T cell receptor (beta chain) was recovered during a study of T cells in Graves' hyperthyroidism and ophthalmopathy. TCR beta CDR3 region amplification was performed from RNA transcripts. The primer set for the first-round RT-PCR of the TCR CDR3 was HTBI. Each CDR3 protein is one row after TCRdb ran MiXCR on the multiplex PCR reads. The top ten clones hold over 45% of a sample with 500,000 to 600,000 distinct CDR3 sequences, less than 20% of them seen once. Germline loops: CDR1 MNHNS, CDR2 SASEGT. This CDR3 region has 16 residues. Losses at the gene ends were 5 bases for V and 1 base for J; bases not matched to a gene: 7.

The V gene is TRBV6-1, the J gene TRBJ2-1; 8 bases fit TRBD2. This receptor was identified in a man between 35 and 55 years old with Graves' ophthalmopathy. Sequences were obtained from blood. The CDR3 sequence is CASSSLSGTSYNEQFF. The CDR3 bases are TGTGCCAGCAGTTCCCTTAGCGGGACGTCCTACAATGAGCAGTTCTTC.